The 3 T cell receptor beta chains given below trace back to one sample, sequenced in a study of T cell changes during pregnancy in multiple sclerosis. Produced via immunoSEQ multiplex PCR; TCRdb's table is partial and in-frame only. The profile shows some 70,000 clones, 85% to 95% of them singletons. The sample in question was CD8+ T cells from peripheral blood mononuclear cells, obtained in the third trimester of pregnancy. The receptors here all came from a female donor in good health, enrolled as a control in a pregnancy study.

The V and J genes are TRBV29-1 and TRBJ2-1, with TRBD2 matching 10 bases. Looked up from germline, CDR1 is SQVTM and CDR2 is ANQGSEA. J gave up 5 bases and V 2 bases, and 18 bases lay outside the gene matches. The CDR3 sequence is 19 residues long. The CDR3 protein is CSVEPVEAGGPIWNNEQFF. CDR3 bases: TGCAGCGTTGAACCCGTAGAAGCGGGGGGGCCGATTTGGAACAATGAGCAGTTCTTC.

The CDR3 region has the DNA TGCGCCAGCAGCCCCGGGACAGGGAGAAACACTGAAGCTTTCTTT. The encoded protein is CASSPGTGRNTEAFF. The V gene is TRBV4-3, the J gene TRBJ1-1, with 9 bases identical to TRBD1. Germline CDR1 and CDR2: LGHNA and YSLEER. Trimming removed 4 bases from V and 2 bases from J; junction bases left unmatched: 5. The CDR3 runs 15 residues.

The genes are TRBV7-9 and TRBJ2-1; 7 nucleotides agree with TRBD2. With V trimmed by 6 bases and J by 2 bases, 7 bases remained unmatched. The CDR3 has 15 amino acids. Germline values: CDR1 SEHNR, CDR2 FQNEAQ (reference sequence). The CDR3 sequence: CASRSAGSTYNEQFF. The CDR3, as DNA: TGTGCCAGCAGGTCAGCGGGGTCCACCTACAATGAGCAGTTCTTC. Variable domain in full (rest from reference TRBV7-9 and TRBJ2-1): DTGVSQNPRHKITKRGQNVTFRCDPISEHNRLYWYRQTLGQGPEFLTYFQNEAQLEKSRLLSDRFSAERPKGSFSTLEIQRTEQGDSAMYLCASRSAGSTYNEQFFGPGTRLTVL.